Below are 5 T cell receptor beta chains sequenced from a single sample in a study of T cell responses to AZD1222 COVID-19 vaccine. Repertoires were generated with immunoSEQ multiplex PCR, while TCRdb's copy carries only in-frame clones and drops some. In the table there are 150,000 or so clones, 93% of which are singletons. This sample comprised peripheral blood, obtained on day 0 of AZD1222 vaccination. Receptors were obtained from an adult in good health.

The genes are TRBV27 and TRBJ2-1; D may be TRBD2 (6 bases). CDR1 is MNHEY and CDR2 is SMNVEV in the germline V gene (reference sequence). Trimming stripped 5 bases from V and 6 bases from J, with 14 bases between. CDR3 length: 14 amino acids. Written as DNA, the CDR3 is TGTGCCAGCAGTCTCGGGACTTATACCAATGAGCAGTTCTTC. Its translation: CASSLGTYTNEQFF.

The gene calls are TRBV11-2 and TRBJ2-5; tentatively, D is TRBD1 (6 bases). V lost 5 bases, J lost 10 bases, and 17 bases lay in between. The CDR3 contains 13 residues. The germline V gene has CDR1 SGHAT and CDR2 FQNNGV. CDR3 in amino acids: CASSPRQEGNQYF. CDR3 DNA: TGTGCCAGCAGCCCGCGACAGGAAGGAAACCAGTACTTC.

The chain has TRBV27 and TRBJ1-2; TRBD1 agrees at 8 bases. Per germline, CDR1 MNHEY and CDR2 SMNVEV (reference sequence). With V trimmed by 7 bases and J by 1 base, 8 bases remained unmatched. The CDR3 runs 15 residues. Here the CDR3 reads CASKKATGDNYGYTF. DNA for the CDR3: TGTGCCAGCAAGAAGGCGACAGGGGATAACTATGGCTACACCTTC.

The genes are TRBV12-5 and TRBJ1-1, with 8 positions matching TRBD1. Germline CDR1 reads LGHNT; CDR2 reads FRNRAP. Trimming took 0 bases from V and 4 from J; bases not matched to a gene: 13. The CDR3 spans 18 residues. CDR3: CASGLVFWDRTLATEAFF. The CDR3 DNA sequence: TGTGCTAGTGGTTTGGTTTTCTGGGACAGGACTTTAGCCACTGAAGCTTTCTTT.

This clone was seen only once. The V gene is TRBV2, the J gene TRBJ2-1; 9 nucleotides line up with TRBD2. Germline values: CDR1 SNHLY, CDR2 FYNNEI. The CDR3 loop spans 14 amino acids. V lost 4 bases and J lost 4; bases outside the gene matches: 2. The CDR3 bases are TGTGCCAGCAGTGCTAGCGGGACTTACAATGAGCAGTTCTTC. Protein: CASSASGTYNEQFF.